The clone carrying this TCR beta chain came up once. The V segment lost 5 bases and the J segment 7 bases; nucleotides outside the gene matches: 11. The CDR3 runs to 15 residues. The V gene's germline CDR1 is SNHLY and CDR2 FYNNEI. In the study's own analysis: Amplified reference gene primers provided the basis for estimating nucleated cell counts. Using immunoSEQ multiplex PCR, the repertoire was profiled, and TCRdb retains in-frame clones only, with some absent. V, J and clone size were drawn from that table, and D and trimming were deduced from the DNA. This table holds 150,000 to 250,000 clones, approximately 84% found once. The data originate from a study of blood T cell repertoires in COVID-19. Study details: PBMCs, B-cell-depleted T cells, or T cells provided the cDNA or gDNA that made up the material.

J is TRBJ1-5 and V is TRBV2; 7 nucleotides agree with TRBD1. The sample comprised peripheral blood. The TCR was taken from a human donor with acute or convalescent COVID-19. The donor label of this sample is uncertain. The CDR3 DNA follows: TGTGCCAGCAGTTCCCAACAGGGGTACGGCCAGCCCCAGCATTTT. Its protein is CASSSQQGYGQPQHF.